This T cell receptor beta chain was sequenced in a study of cytomegalovirus exposure and HLA in healthy donors. Study overall: Within an early data release were about 85 million unique TCRs drawn from HLA-typed donors. Of over 300 genotyped donors, more than 75% clustered with self-reported Caucasian donors. Overall study findings and caveats: TCR beta chains numbering more than 150 were designated cytomegalovirus-associated.

On this clone itself: Its antigen is not identified.

The PCR contained 60 Vbeta and 13 Jbeta primers. The data were produced by immunoSEQ multiplex PCR, yet TCRdb's version contains in-frame clones alone and is incomplete. The table includes around 200,000 clones, over 75% detected once. Each donor's status was that of a healthy bone marrow donor. The CDR3 runs 17 residues. The V segment lost 7 bases and the J segment 1 base; nucleotides outside the gene matches: 14. Germline V gives CDR1 MNHEY, CDR2 SMNVEV (reference sequence). The rearrangement links TRBV27 to TRBJ2-3, with 7 bases identical to TRBD2. Sequencing was performed on PBMCs. The TCR comes from a male donor in good health and CMV-seronegative. CDR3 region: CASTNPFGGSRTDTQYF. CDR3 nucleotide sequence: TGTGCCAGCACCAATCCTTTCGGGGGGTCTCGCACAGATACGCAGTATTTT.